This T cell receptor beta chain was sequenced in a study of identifying expanded T cells in peripheral blood. Germline assignment: CDR1 SGHRS and CDR2 YFSETQ. CDR3 length: 16 amino acids. V shed 1 base, J shed 0 bases, and the junction held 6 bases outside the gene matches. Method: immunoSEQ multiplex PCR; TCRdb's copy keeps in-frame clones and lacks some. The sample holds 85,000 to 100,000 clones, approximately 88% seen once. The receptor's source is a person aged 18 to 70 in good health. The chain has TRBV5-1 and TRBJ2-5; 7 positions agree with TRBD1. Material: blood. In DNA, the CDR3 is TGCGCCAGCAGCTTGTCCGGGGACAGCAACCAAGAGACCCAGTACTTC. Its protein is CASSLSGDSNQETQYF. The full variable domain, completed using reference TRBV5-1 and TRBJ2-5, is KAGVTQTPRYLIKTRGQQVTLSCSPISGHRSVSWYQQTPGQGLQFLFEYFSETQRNKGNFPGRFSGRQFSNSRSEMNVSTLELGDSALYLCASSLSGDSNQETQYFGPGTRLLVL.